A single sample is the source of the 18 T cell receptor beta chains below, sequenced in a study of early stage breast cancer tumors. The data were produced by immunoSEQ multiplex PCR, yet TCRdb's version contains in-frame clones alone and is incomplete. The sample carries 50,000 to 65,000 clones, about 74% recorded once. The sequenced material came from blood. The receptors here all came from a person aged 25 to 40 with breast cancer.

In its sample, this clone was seen a few times. This chain joins TRBV12-5 and TRBJ1-1; no clear D. The CDR3 runs to 13 residues. CDR1 and CDR2 (germline): LGHNT, FRNRAP. V gave up 5 bases and J gave up 1 base, with 8 bases separating them. The CDR3 here is CASGHGRNTEAFF. For the CDR3, the DNA is TGTGCTAGTGGTCACGGACGGAACACTGAAGCTTTCTTT.

This clone has only a few counts. The V call is TRBV5-4, the J call TRBJ1-1, with D maybe TRBD1 (6 bases). V was clipped by 6 bases and J by 3 bases, with 15 bases between them. Germline CDR1 and CDR2: SGHNT and YYREEE (reference sequence). The CDR3 runs 14 residues. CDR3 nucleotides: TGTGCCAGCATTGAGGGGGGCAGGGACACTGAAGCTTTCTTT. Translating gives CASIEGGRDTEAFF.

This clone was counted once. The chain couples TRBV27 to TRBJ1-1; D unresolved. The V and J ends lost 3 bases and 0 bases respectively, with 5 bases between them. Germline V gives CDR1 MNHEY, CDR2 SMNVEV (reference sequence). The CDR3 contains 13 residues. The CDR3 reads CASSFDMNTEAFF. CDR3 DNA sequence: TGTGCCAGCAGTTTCGATATGAACACTGAAGCTTTCTTT.

The rearrangement joins TRBV29-1 to TRBJ2-7, with D maybe TRBD2 (6 bases). The CDR3 has 12 amino acids. In germline, CDR1 is SQVTM, CDR2 ANQGSEA. V lost 3 bases and J 2 bases, leaving 8 bases between the germline ends. The DNA for the CDR3 is TGCAGCGTTGAGGGGAGGACCTACGAGCAGTACTTC. It yields the protein CSVEGRTYEQYF.

The chain uses TRBV7-9 and TRBJ2-3; 10 nucleotides match TRBD1. Per germline, CDR1 SEHNR and CDR2 FQNEAQ (reference sequence). The CDR3 has 16 amino acids. J lost 3 bases, V lost 5 bases, and 8 bases had no gene match. The CDR3 sequence: CASSVDAGQGTDTQYF. CDR3 nucleotides: TGTGCCAGCAGCGTAGACGCGGGACAGGGGACAGATACGCAGTATTTT.

About this clone: Mismatch with germline at one junction end may stem from a read error. V is TRBV7-7 and J is TRBJ2-3, with D maybe TRBD1 (5 bases). CDR1 and CDR2 (germline): SSHAT, FNYEAQ (reference sequence). The CDR3 is 13 residues long. CDR3 sequence reads: CASSLDITDTQYF. The CDR3 coding sequence is TGTGCTAGCAGCTTGGACATCACAGATACGCAGTATTTT.

The V and J genes are TRBV25-1 and TRBJ1-2; 8 nucleotides match TRBD1. Trimming at V came to 3 bases and at J to 6 bases, leaving 9 bases not matched to a gene. CDR3 length: 15 residues. The germline V gene has CDR1 MGHDK and CDR2 SYGVNS. CDR3 coding DNA: TGTGCCAGCAGTGACTTAGGGGGGACAGGCGATGGCTACACCTTC. It is translated as CASSDLGGTGDGYTF.

V usage is TRBV30 and J usage is TRBJ1-1, with no clear D. Germline loops: CDR1 GTSNPN, CDR2 SVGIG (reference sequence). CDR3 length: 13 amino acids. Deletions cut 1 base from V and 5 bases from J, with 11 bases between. The CDR3 sequence: CAWSEEGRTEAFF. In DNA, the CDR3 is TGTGCCTGGAGTGAAGAGGGAAGGACTGAAGCTTTCTTT.

The V and J genes are TRBV5-1 and TRBJ1-1; D may be TRBD1 (5 bases). Between the trimmed V and J ends, which lost 1 base and 2 bases, there was a span of 15 bases. Germline-derived CDR1 and CDR2 are SGHRS and YFSETQ. CDR3 length equals 16 residues. DNA for the CDR3: TGCGCCAGCAGCTTGCCCGGGACGGTTAAAAACACTGAAGCTTTCTTT. This codes for CASSLPGTVKNTEAFF.

The chain has TRBV27 and TRBJ2-5, with D possibly being TRBD1 or TRBD2 (5 bases each). The germline V gene encodes CDR1 MNHEY and CDR2 SMNVEV (reference sequence). Trimming left V 5 bases short and J 0 bases short, with 10 bases between. The CDR3 consists of 14 residues. The CDR3 nucleotides read TGTGCCAGCAGTCAGGGACCGTACCAAGAGACCCAGTACTTC. Its translation is CASSQGPYQETQYF.

This clone occurred a few times. V usage is TRBV25-1 and J usage is TRBJ2-3; D unresolved. CDR3 size: 16 residues. V was pared by 3 bases and J by 3 bases, with 16 bases between. CDR1 and CDR2 from the germline V gene are MGHDK and SYGVNS. The CDR3 sequence: CASSDHRVSSTDTQYF. The CDR3 coding sequence is TGTGCCAGCAGTGATCACCGGGTTTCGAGTACAGATACGCAGTATTTT. The full variable domain, its missing parts supplied by reference TRBV25-1 and TRBJ2-3, is EADIYQTPRYLVIGTGKKITLECSQTMGHDKMYWYQQDPGMELHLIHYSYGVNSTEKGDLSSESTVSRIRTEHFPLTLESARPSHTSQYLCASSDHRVSSTDTQYFGPGTRLTVL.

This clone was seen only a few times. The chain uses TRBV2 and TRBJ1-1; D may be TRBD1 (6 bases). Germline V gene sequence: CDR1 SNHLY, CDR2 FYNNEI. The CDR3 runs to 13 residues. Trimming took off 3 bases at V and 3 bases at J, with 8 bases between the two ends. The CDR3 bases are TGTGCCAGCAGTGAGGGGGGGCACACTGAAGCTTTCTTT. This sequence encodes CASSEGGHTEAFF. Complete variable domain (other parts from reference TRBV2 and TRBJ1-1): EPEVTQTPSHQVTQMGQEVILRCVPISNHLYFYWYRQILGQKVEFLVSFYNNEISEKSEIFDDQFSVERPDGSNFTLKIRSTKLEDSAMYFCASSEGGHTEAFFGQGTRLTVV.

J is TRBJ2-1 and V is TRBV6-1; 11 nucleotides agree with TRBD2. Per germline, CDR1 MNHNS and CDR2 SASEGT. The CDR3 consists of 12 residues. Unmatched junction bases numbered 8, after V lost 7 bases and J lost 15 bases. The CDR3 DNA reads as TGTGCCAGCATCTCTAGCGGGAGGTTAGCGTTCTTC. It specifies CASISSGRLAFF.

The chain joins TRBV9 to TRBJ2-1; D not certain. In germline, CDR1 is SGDLS, CDR2 YYNGEE. This CDR3 has 12 residues. The V and J ends lost 0 bases and 10 bases respectively, with 8 bases between them. CDR3 residues: CASSVAFREQFF. CDR3 bases: TGTGCCAGCAGCGTAGCTTTCCGGGAGCAGTTCTTC. The full variable domain, in which reference TRBV9 and TRBJ2-1 provide the parts outside the CDR3, is DSGVTQTPKHLITATGQRVTLRCSPRSGDLSVYWYQQSLDQGLQFLIQYYNGEERAKGNILERFSAQQFPDLHSELNLSSLELGDSALYFCASSVAFREQFFGPGTRLTVL.

The V and J genes are TRBV5-1 and TRBJ2-1; tentative D call: TRBD2 (5 bases). V was cut by 2 bases and J by 6 bases, with 9 bases left in between. The CDR3 covers 13 residues. Germline V gene lookup returns CDR1 SGHRS and CDR2 YFSETQ. CDR3 bases: TGCGCCAGCAGCTTCCTAGCCCCCAATGAGCAGTTCTTC. This sequence encodes CASSFLAPNEQFF. The variable domain in full, completed from reference TRBV5-1 and TRBJ2-1, reads KAGVTQTPRYLIKTRGQQVTLSCSPISGHRSVSWYQQTPGQGLQFLFEYFSETQRNKGNFPGRFSGRQFSNSRSEMNVSTLELGDSALYLCASSFLAPNEQFFGPGTRLTVL.

The rearrangement links TRBV6-6 to TRBJ2-7; 7 nucleotides agree with TRBD1. J gave up 1 base and V 10 bases, and 4 bases lay outside the gene matches. The V gene's germline CDR1 is MNHNY and CDR2 SVGAGI (reference sequence). The CDR3 consists of 12 residues. CDR3 nucleotides: TGTGCCACCGGGACAGCGTCCTACGAGCAGTACTTC. Its protein is CATGTASYEQYF.

By sample share, this clone is medium-sized. J is TRBJ2-1 and V is TRBV5-1; TRBD2 matches 9 bases. V shed 5 bases, J shed 13 bases, and the junction held 25 bases outside the gene matches. The CDR3 is 18 amino acids. Germline V gives CDR1 SGHRS, CDR2 YFSETQ. The CDR3 sequence: CASRQPLVSGGRAPSQFF. The CDR3 DNA sequence: TGCGCCAGCAGACAACCTCTCGTGTCAGGCGGGAGGGCCCCTAGTCAGTTCTTC.

This chain connects TRBV6-6 to TRBJ2-7; 9 bases are a match to TRBD1. In germline, CDR1 is MNHNY, CDR2 SVGAGI (reference sequence). The CDR3 extends over 15 amino acids. The trim removed 2 bases at V and 3 bases at J, leaving 5 bases unmatched. The chain's CDR3 is CASSYARTGDYEQYF. The CDR3 nucleotides read TGTGCCAGCAGTTACGCGAGGACAGGGGACTACGAGCAGTACTTC.